A single sample is the source of the 10 T cell receptor beta chains below, sequenced in a study of CD8 T cells in ankylosing spondylitis. TCRdb re-derived calls from the 5' RACE reads in MiXCR, one entry per CDR3 protein. The top ten hold approximately 3.7% of the sample, which has approximately 300,000 distinct CDR3 sequences, about 20% seen once. Sequenced material: blood, either unsorted or a sorted T cell fraction (not recorded which). Receptor source: a female donor with ankylosing spondylitis or in good health (not recorded which).

This clonotype was recorded a few times. The chain combines TRBV20-1 with TRBJ2-7; no clear D gene. CDR1 DFQATT and CDR2 SNEGSKA come from the germline V gene (reference sequence). With 7 bases removed from V and 0 bases from J, the gap between germline ends came to 13 bases. The CDR3 length is 13 residues. The CDR3 bases are TGCAGTGGAAGAAGTGAGAGCTCCTACGAGCAGTACTTC. Protein sequence: CSGRSESSYEQYF.

This chain joins TRBV7-2 and TRBJ2-5; perhaps D is TRBD1 or TRBD2 (6 bases each). The length of the CDR3 is 16 residues. The ends were cut back, 0 bases at V and 5 bases at J, with 16 bases in the middle. CDR1 and CDR2 (germline): SGHTA, FQGNSA. In DNA, the CDR3 is TGTGCCAGCAGCTTAGCGCTCCGGGGGCGGTTGGAGACCCAGTACTTC. The encoded protein is CASSLALRGRLETQYF.

This rearrangement joins TRBV7-2 to TRBJ1-6, with a possible D match to TRBD1 (5 bases). With 1 base removed from V and 10 bases from J, the gap between germline ends came to 8 bases. The V gene's germline CDR1 is SGHTA and CDR2 FQGNSA. CDR3 size: 13 residues. CDR3 nucleotide sequence: TGTGCCAGCAGCTTAGATCCAGGGTCACCCCTCCACTTT. Translating it yields CASSLDPGSPLHF.

This clonotype was detected only a few times. The J gene is TRBJ1-1, the V gene TRBV20-1, with D unresolved. Germline V lookup: CDR1 DFQATT, CDR2 SNEGSKA (reference sequence). Trimming pared 3 bases from V and 1 base from J, leaving 9 bases between. The CDR3 loop spans 13 amino acids. The DNA of the CDR3 is TGCAGTGCTAGGCAACGGGCGAACACTGAAGCTTTCTTT. This gives the protein CSARQRANTEAFF.

This clonotype turned up a few times. This chain connects TRBV7-2 to TRBJ2-1, with D hard to call. CDR1 is SGHTA and CDR2 is FQGNSA in the germline V gene. This CDR3 has 12 amino acids. The V and J ends lost 3 bases and 3 bases respectively, with 3 bases between them. CDR3 sequence reads: CASSFNYNEQFF. As DNA, the CDR3 is TGTGCCAGCAGCTTCAACTACAATGAGCAGTTCTTC.

In its sample, this clonotype was seen a few times. The J gene is TRBJ2-3, the V gene TRBV11-2; 10 bases are shared with TRBD2. CDR3 size: 15 residues. Germline CDR1 and CDR2: SGHAT and FQNNGV. Trimming at V came to 4 bases and at J to 8 bases, leaving 9 bases not matched to a gene. The CDR3, as DNA: TGTGCCAGCAGCTCTTCTAGCGGGAGAATGAGTACGCAGTATTTT. This translates into CASSSSSGRMSTQYF.

This sequence joins TRBV20-1 and TRBJ2-7; 12 bases line up with TRBD2. Germline lookup yields CDR1 DFQATT and CDR2 SNEGSKA (reference sequence). Trimming cost V 6 bases and J 6 bases; bases outside gene matches: 12. The CDR3 spans 15 residues. Written as DNA, the CDR3 is TGCAGTGCGGAACTAGCGGGAGGAGTCCACCGCGAGCAGTACTTC. Residues: CSAELAGGVHREQYF.

This clonotype occurred a few times. The CDR3 region is CSAQLHGLSVTYEQYF. CDR3 coding DNA: TGCAGTGCTCAACTCCATGGACTATCGGTTACCTACGAGCAGTACTTC. The chain carries TRBV20-1 and TRBJ2-7, with a tentative D call TRBD2 (6 bases). This CDR3 is 16 amino acids long. CDR1 DFQATT and CDR2 SNEGSKA come from the germline V gene (reference sequence). V lost 5 bases, J lost 2 bases, and 22 bases lay in between.

V is TRBV5-6 and J is TRBJ2-7; TRBD2 matches 8 bases. The CDR3 runs to 16 residues. The V gene's germline CDR1 is SGHDT and CDR2 YYEEEE. The junction had 13 bases not matched to a gene; V was cut back by 4 bases and J by 4 bases. For the CDR3, the DNA is TGTGCCAGCAGCCCGGGGGGAGCGGGAGTTCGGTACGAGCAGTACTTC. Protein sequence: CASSPGGAGVRYEQYF.

Ten or more counts support this clonotype. The chain couples TRBV5-1 to TRBJ2-3, with D possibly matching TRBD2 (6 bases). Trimming pared 2 bases from V and 3 bases from J, leaving 13 bases between. Germline values: CDR1 SGHRS, CDR2 YFSETQ. The CDR3 consists of 15 residues. The CDR3 nucleotides read TGCGCCAGCAGCTTTGGAGGGATTGGAACAGATACGCAGTATTTT. Its protein is CASSFGGIGTDTQYF.